In this sample, the clone carrying this TCR beta chain turned up a few times. Its specificity is unknown. V was cut by 3 bases and J by 6 bases, with 12 bases left in between. Germline V gene data show CDR1 as SGHAT and CDR2 as FQNNGV. CDR3 length equals 14 residues. This record belongs to a study of T cell repertoires in cytomegalovirus infection. Study overall: Signatures in public TCR beta sequences pointed to both CMV infection and matching HLA type.

TCRdb redid the calling of the reads with MiXCR, one entry per CDR3 protein. The data show some 120,000 distinct CDR3 sequences, around 9.1% seen once. Study-wide points: Clonotype analysis showed dominance of the ex vivo response by HLA-C-restricted CMV-specific TCR beta clonotypes. The study identified carriers of CMV plus the relevant HLA from cumulative public TCR beta family frequency.

This clonotype originated in a human donor in good health (CMV status not recorded). Some clones in this sample may be carry-over from other donors' samples. The chain employs TRBV11-2 and TRBJ2-4; TRBD2 is a possible D gene (6 bases). Sequenced material: PBMCs, sequenced either directly or after in vitro stimulation (not recorded which). CDR3 in DNA: TGTGCCAGCAGCTTGCAATTGGGAGGAAACATTCAGTACTTC. It yields the protein CASSLQLGGNIQYF.